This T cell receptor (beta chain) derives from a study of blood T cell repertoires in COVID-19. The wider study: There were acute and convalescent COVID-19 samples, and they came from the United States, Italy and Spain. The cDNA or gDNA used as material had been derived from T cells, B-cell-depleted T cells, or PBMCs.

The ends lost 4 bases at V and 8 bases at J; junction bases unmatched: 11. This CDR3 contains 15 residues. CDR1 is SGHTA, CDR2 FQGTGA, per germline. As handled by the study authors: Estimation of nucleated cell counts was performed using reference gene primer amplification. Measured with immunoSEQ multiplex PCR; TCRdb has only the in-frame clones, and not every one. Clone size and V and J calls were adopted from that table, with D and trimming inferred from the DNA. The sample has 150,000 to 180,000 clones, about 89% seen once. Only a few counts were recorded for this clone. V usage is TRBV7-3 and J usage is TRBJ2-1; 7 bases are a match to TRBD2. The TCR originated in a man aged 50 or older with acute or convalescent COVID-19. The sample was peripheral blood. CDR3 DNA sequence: TGTGCCAGCAGCTCAGCCGGGACTACTATGGATGAGCAGTTCTTC. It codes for CASSSAGTTMDEQFF.